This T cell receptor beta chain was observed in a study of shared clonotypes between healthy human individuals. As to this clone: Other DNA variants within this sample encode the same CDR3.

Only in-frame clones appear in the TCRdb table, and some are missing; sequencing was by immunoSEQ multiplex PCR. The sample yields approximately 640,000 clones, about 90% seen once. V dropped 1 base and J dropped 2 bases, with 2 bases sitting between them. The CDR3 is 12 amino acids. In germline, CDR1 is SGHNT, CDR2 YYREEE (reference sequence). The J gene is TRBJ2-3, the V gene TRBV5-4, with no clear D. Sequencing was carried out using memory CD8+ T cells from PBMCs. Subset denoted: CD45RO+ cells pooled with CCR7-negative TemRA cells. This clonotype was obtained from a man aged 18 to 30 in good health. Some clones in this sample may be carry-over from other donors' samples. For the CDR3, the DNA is TGTGCCAGCAGCTTGTACACAGATACGCAGTATTTT. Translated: CASSLYTDTQYF.